This T cell receptor (beta chain) appears in the sequencing data of a study of OX40 agonist ivuxolimab in advanced cancers. Study in general: Melanoma, hepatocellular carcinoma, head and neck or renal cell cancer occurred in dose-escalation patients.

This table comes from immunoSEQ multiplex PCR, and its TCRdb copy is limited to in-frame clones, with some not included. The table records about 61,000 clones, about 87% of them present only once. The CDR3 runs to 16 residues. With 2 bases clipped from V and 4 bases from J, the junction kept 9 bases outside the gene matches. The V gene's germline CDR1 is SGHAT and CDR2 FQNNGV. Material: CD4+ or CD8+ T cells sorted from blood, obtained in a trial of the OX40 agonist ivuxolimab. The sequence came from an adult with an advanced solid tumor such as melanoma, head and neck, liver or kidney cancer. The chain recombines TRBV11-2 with TRBJ1-1; 8 bases agree with TRBD1. This CDR3 reads CASSLLLTGGGTEAFF. The CDR3 bases are TGTGCCAGCAGCTTATTATTAACAGGGGGGGGCACTGAAGCTTTCTTT.